Given below is one T cell receptor beta chain in context. The target antigen is unknown. CDR3 length: 16 residues. Germline lookup yields CDR1 DFQATT and CDR2 SNEGSKA (reference sequence). Unmatched junction bases numbered 5, after V lost 0 bases and J lost 0 bases. The sample comes from a study of tumor-infiltrating lymphocytes in primary liver carcinoma. At the level of the study: The patients presented with primary liver carcinoma, which was managed through surgical resection.

RNA isolated from unsorted whole blood supplied the blood RNA, with germline DNA also extracted. It was before surgery that four milliliters of peripheral blood were collected. The researchers produced TCR beta cDNA from approximately 460 ng total RNA with a constant-region primer. What produced the TCR beta libraries was three nested multiplex PCR rounds using slightly modified ARM-PCR. It was with TRBV1-TRBV30 forward primers and a C-beta reverse primer that the first two PCR rounds were run, at around 9 cycles each. TCRdb redid the calling of the multiplex PCR reads with MiXCR, one entry per CDR3 protein. The profile shows about 320,000 distinct CDR3 sequences, less than 75% of them singletons. Study results and limitations: Compared with blood, tumor repertoires held significantly more in their top 250 clones.

The V gene is TRBV20-1, the J gene TRBJ2-1, with TRBD1 matching 7 bases. The TCR originated in a man aged 40-55 years with primary liver carcinoma and hepatitis B virus infection. The specimen sequenced was peripheral blood. Here the CDR3 DNA reads TGCAGTGCTAGAGAACTCGCAGGGGGCTCCTACAATGAGCAGTTCTTC. It yields the protein CSARELAGGSYNEQFF.